Sequencing of this T cell receptor (beta chain) was carried out in a study of patients and donors after allogeneic stem cell transplantation (TCRdb year 2020). As encoded in the germline V gene, CDR1 is SGHRS while CDR2 is YFSETQ. Inclusive of the bounding cysteine and phenylalanine, the CDR3 is 15 residues long. The DNA shown is the 45-base CDR3, in frame from base 1. V and J are truncated by 7 bases and 2 bases respectively, leaving an intervening sequence of 19 bases. A word on this clonotype: What antigen it recognizes has not been identified. No per-base quality is available; no much larger clone lies one base away.

Library generation was performed with RT-PCR. The sequencer was a NextSeq 550. TCRdb itself trimmed the public reads at Q25 with fastp, ran MiXCR and retained productive beta chains. One record per CDR3 amino acid sequence lists the most common genes and DNA. This sample comprises fewer than 500,000 distinct CDR3 sequences, 16% of them detected only once. 6% to 8% of the sample comes from the top ten. The clonotype originates from a human donor who was either an allogeneic HSCT recipient or a stem cell or donor lymphocyte infusion donor (not recorded which). It is not recorded whose cells these are; they may come from a transplant donor. Sequencing was done on a sample of blood, either unsorted or a sorted T cell fraction (not recorded which). This chain is built from TRBV5-1 and TRBJ2-7, with TRBD1 as a weak D call on 5 bases. The DNA reads as follows: TGCGCCAGCCCTACCCCAGGGATCTGCCCCTACGAGCAGTACTTC. Translated, it gives CASPTPGICPYEQYF.